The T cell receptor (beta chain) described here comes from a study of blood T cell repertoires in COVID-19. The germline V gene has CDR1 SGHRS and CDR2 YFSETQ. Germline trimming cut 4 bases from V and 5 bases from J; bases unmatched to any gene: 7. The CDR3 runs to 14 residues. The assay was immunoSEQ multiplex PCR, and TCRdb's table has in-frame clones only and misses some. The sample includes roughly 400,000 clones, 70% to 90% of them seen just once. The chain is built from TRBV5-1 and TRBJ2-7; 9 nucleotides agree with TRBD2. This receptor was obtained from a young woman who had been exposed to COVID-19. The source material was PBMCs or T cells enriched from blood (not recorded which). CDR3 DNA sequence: TGCGCCAGCAGCCTTAGCGGGAGTGCAAACGAGCAGTACTTC. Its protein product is CASSLSGSANEQYF. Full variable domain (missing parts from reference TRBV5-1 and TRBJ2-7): KAGVTQTPRYLIKTRGQQVTLSCSPISGHRSVSWYQQTPGQGLQFLFEYFSETQRNKGNFPGRFSGRQFSNSRSEMNVSTLELGDSALYLCASSLSGSANEQYFGPGTRLTVT.